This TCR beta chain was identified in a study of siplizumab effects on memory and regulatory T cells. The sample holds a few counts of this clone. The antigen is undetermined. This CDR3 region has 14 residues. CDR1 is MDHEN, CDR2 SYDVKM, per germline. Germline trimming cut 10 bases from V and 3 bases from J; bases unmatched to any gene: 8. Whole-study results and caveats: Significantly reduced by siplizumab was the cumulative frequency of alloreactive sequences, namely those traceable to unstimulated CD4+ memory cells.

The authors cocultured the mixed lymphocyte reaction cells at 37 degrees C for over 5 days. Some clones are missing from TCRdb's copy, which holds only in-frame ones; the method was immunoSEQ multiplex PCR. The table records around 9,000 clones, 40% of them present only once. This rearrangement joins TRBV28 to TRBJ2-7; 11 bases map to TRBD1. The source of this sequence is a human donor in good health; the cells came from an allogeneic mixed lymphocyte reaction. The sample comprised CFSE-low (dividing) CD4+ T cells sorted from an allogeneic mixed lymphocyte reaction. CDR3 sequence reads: CATTPGTGGYEQYF. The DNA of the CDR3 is TGTGCCACCACCCCAGGGACAGGGGGCTACGAGCAGTACTTC.